A selection of T cell receptor beta chains follows, all from one sample in a study of vaccination and CD4 T cells after COVID-19. TCRdb re-analysed the PCR reads in MiXCR, keeping a single row per CDR3 protein. The table shows some 15,000 distinct CDR3 sequences, with around 60% occurring only once. No antigens are known for them. Sequencing used CD4+ T cells from blood, cultured in vitro. The receptor set was obtained from a human donor who had recovered from COVID-19. Each CDR3 is given with its conserved first and last residue. A D gene is named only where the DNA matches it firmly. A clone size is listed for some rows: how often the clone was seen (once, few, many), or a class if it is expanded.

>TRBV6-1|NA|NA|TRBJ2-5
TGTGCCAGCAGCGCCCACAGACAAGAGACCCAGTACTTC
CASSAHRQETQYF
>TRBV19|NA|NA|TRBJ2-1
TGTGCCAGTAGTCTTGGGACTTATTCCTACAATGAGCAGTTCTTC
CASSLGTYSYNEQFF
>TRBV19|NA|once|TRBJ1-1
TGTGTCAGTAGTCCCCTGGGAGGGACCACTGAAGCTTTCTTT
CVSSPLGGTTEAFF
>TRBV2|TRBD1|NA|TRBJ2-2
TGTGCCAGCACCTACAGGGGGGCCACCGGGGAGCTGTTTTTT
CASTYRGATGELFF
>TRBV20-1|TRBD2|NA|TRBJ2-3
TGCAGTGCTGCAGCGACTAGCGGGGGGTTTGCAGATACGCAGTATTTT
CSAAATSGGFADTQYF
>TRBV7-9|NA|NA|TRBJ1-2
TGTGCCAGCAGCTTGGCCGCCGACCGTGGCTACACCTTC
CASSLAADRGYTF
>TRBV11-2|TRBD2|NA|TRBJ2-2
TGTGCCAGCAGGCGGACTAGATCGAACACCGGGGAGCTGTTTTTT
CASRRTRSNTGELFF
>TRBV19|NA|NA|TRBJ2-2
TGTGCCAGTAGTGGACAAGCGAACACCGGGGAGCTGTTTTTT
CASSGQANTGELFF
>TRBV7-8|NA|few|TRBJ1-6
TGTGCCAGCAGCCCCGACGGAATTTACTATTCACCCCTCCACTTT
CASSPDGIYYSPLHF
>TRBV15|NA|NA|TRBJ1-5
TGTGCCACCAGCAGAGTAGGGGGGACTCAGCCCCAGCATTTT
CATSRVGGTQPQHF
>TRBV27|NA|NA|TRBJ1-6
TGTGCCAGCAAGATGTTGGACTCACCCCTCCACTTT
CASKMLDSPLHF
>TRBV30|TRBD1|NA|TRBJ1-6
TGTGCCTGGGACACCCTACAGGGGAGATCCTATAATTCACCCCTCCACTTT
CAWDTLQGRSYNSPLHF
>TRBV20-1|NA|few|TRBJ1-1
TGCAGTGCTAGAGCCCCAAGGGATAACGCTGAAGCTTTCTTT
CSARAPRDNAEAFF
>TRBV12-3/TRBV12-4|NA|NA|TRBJ1-6
TGTGCCAGCGCTCCGGGGGCATTGATGAATTCACCCCTCCACTTT
CASAPGALMNSPLHF
>TRBV15|NA|NA|TRBJ1-3
TGTGCCACCAGCAGAGACAGGGCTGGAAACACCATATATTTT
CATSRDRAGNTIYF
>TRBV27|TRBD1|few|TRBJ1-2
TGTGCCAGCAGTTTGGTATTGGGACAGGGGGTTGGCTACACCTTC
CASSLVLGQGVGYTF
>TRBV11-2|TRBD2|NA|TRBJ2-1
TGTGCCACTAAGCTAGCGGGGGGACACAATGAGCAGTTCTTC
CATKLAGGHNEQFF
>TRBV6-5|TRBD1|NA|TRBJ1-5
TGTGCCAGCAGTTACTCTGGGACAGGGGACAACCCAGACAATCAGCCCCAGCATTTT
CASSYSGTGDNPDNQPQHF
>TRBV2|NA|NA|TRBJ1-5
TGTGCCAGCAGTGATTCCCAGGGTGGGGGGCAGCCCCAGCATTTT
CASSDSQGGGQPQHF
>TRBV6-5|NA|NA|TRBJ1-1
TGTGCCAGCAGTTACTCACGGGGTATTCGCACTGAAGCTTTCTTT
CASSYSRGIRTEAFF
>TRBV11-2|TRBD2|NA|TRBJ2-2
TGTGCCAGCAGCTTAGTCCCATTTAGCGGGAGGGCCTTCCCCGGGGAGCTGTTTTTT
CASSLVPFSGRAFPGELFF
>TRBV7-9|NA|NA|TRBJ2-1
TGTGCCAGCAGCTCCTTTCAGGGGAGGGCCTACAATGAGCAGTTCTTC
CASSSFQGRAYNEQFF
>TRBV11-2|TRBD1|NA|TRBJ1-1
TGTGCCAGCAGCTTAGGACAGGGCGGCACTGAAGCTTTCTTT
CASSLGQGGTEAFF
>TRBV19|NA|few|TRBJ2-3
TGTGCCAGTAGTATTCTTCCCCGGGCAGATACGCAGTATTTT
CASSILPRADTQYF
>TRBV20-1|TRBD2|NA|TRBJ2-7
TGCAGTGCTAGAGATCCGGCGGGAGAAACCTACGAGCAGTACTTC
CSARDPAGETYEQYF
>TRBV25-1|NA|NA|TRBJ2-2
TGTGCCAGCAGTCCACCGATTTACACCGGGGAGCTGTTTTTT
CASSPPIYTGELFF
>TRBV18|TRBD1|NA|TRBJ1-1
TGTGCCAGCTCACCCGGTCCACAGGGGTCGGGGACTGAAGCTTTCTTT
CASSPGPQGSGTEAFF
>TRBV29-1|TRBD2|NA|TRBJ2-7
TGCAGCGCAAAAGGCACCTTAGCGGGAGATTGGGACGAGCAGTACTTC
CSAKGTLAGDWDEQYF
>TRBV6-1|NA|NA|TRBJ1-5
TGTGCCAGCAAAGTAGCGACACCGAGCAATCAGCCCCAGCATTTT
CASKVATPSNQPQHF
>TRBV5-1|NA|NA|TRBJ2-2
TGCGCCAGCAGCCTAGAGGGGTTAAACACCGGGGAGCTGTTTTTT
CASSLEGLNTGELFF
>TRBV28|NA|few|TRBJ1-5
TGTGCCAGCAGTTCACCCCCAGGGTATAGCAATCAGCCCCAGCATTTT
CASSSPPGYSNQPQHF
>TRBV28|NA|NA|TRBJ1-5
TGTGCCACTCAGCTTAGCAATCAGCCCCAGCATTTT
CATQLSNQPQHF
>TRBV19|NA|once|TRBJ2-2
TGTGCCAGTAGTAGGCAGGGACCCCCTTACGCGAACACCGGGGAGCTGTTTTTT
CASSRQGPPYANTGELFF